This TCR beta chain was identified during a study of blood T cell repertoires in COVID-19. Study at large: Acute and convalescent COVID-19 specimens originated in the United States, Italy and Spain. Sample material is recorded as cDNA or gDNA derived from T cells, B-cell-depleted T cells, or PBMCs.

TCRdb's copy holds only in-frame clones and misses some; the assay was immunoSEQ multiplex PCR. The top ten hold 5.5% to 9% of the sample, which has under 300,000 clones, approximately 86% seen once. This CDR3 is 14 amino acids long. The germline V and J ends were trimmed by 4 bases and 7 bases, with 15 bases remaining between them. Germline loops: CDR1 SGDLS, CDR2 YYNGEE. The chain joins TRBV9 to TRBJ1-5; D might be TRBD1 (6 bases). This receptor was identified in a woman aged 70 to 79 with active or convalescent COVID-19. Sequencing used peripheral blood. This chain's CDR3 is CASSPSKGGQPQHF. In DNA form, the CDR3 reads TGTGCCAGCAGCCCTTCAAAGGGGGGGCAGCCCCAGCATTTT.